A selection of T cell receptor beta chains follows, all from one sample in a study of blood T cell repertoires in COVID-19. Method: immunoSEQ multiplex PCR; TCRdb's copy keeps in-frame clones and lacks some. Of about 92,000 clones in the sample, over 60% were seen once. Material: peripheral blood. These TCRs come from a man aged 45 to 65 who had recovered from COVID-19. The CDR3 runs from the conserved cysteine through the conserved F or W. D genes are given only for firm matches. Some rows mark clone size as missing; the rest say once, few, many or name a class of expanded clone.

j_call	clone_size	v_call	d_call	cdr3_nt	cdr3_aa
TRBJ2-7	few	TRBV4-1	TRBD1	TGCGCCAGCAGCCAAGTAAGGACAGGAGAATCCTACGAGCAGTACTTC	CASSQVRTGESYEQYF
TRBJ1-2	NA	TRBV27	TRBD1	TGTGCCAGCACCATAACTCCCCTTATGGACAGGGGGCTACTTTATTATGGCTACACCTTC	CASTITPLMDRGLLYYGYTF
TRBJ2-3	NA	TRBV2	TRBD2	TGTGCCGGTGGGACTAGCGGCCTCACAGATACGCAGTATTTT	CAGGTSGLTDTQYF
TRBJ1-1	once	TRBV24-1	NA	TGTGCCACCAGTTACTCAGGGGACACTGAAGCTTTCTTT	CATSYSGDTEAFF
TRBJ1-4	few	TRBV19	NA	TGTGCCAGTACCCTGGGAGCGGGGGGCGGTGAAAAACTGTTTTTT	CASTLGAGGGEKLFF
TRBJ1-5	NA	TRBV11-2	NA	TGTGCCAGCAGCTTATCTGCGGGGGGCACTCAGCCCCAGCATTTT	CASSLSAGGTQPQHF
TRBJ1-5	NA	TRBV27	NA	TGTGCCAGCAGGAGACATAGCAATCAGCCCCAGCATTTT	CASRRHSNQPQHF
TRBJ1-2	few	TRBV12-3/TRBV12-4	TRBD1	TGTGCCAGCAGAGGGGACAGGGAGAGAGGCTACACCTTC	CASRGDRERGYTF
TRBJ2-1	NA	TRBV19	TRBD2	TGTGCCAGTAGCGAGGTAGCGGGAGGGCAAGATGATGAGCAGTTCTTC	CASSEVAGGQDDEQFF
TRBJ2-2	NA	TRBV5-1	TRBD1	TGCGCCAGCAGCTTAGGACAGGGCGCCGGGGAGCTGTTTTTT	CASSLGQGAGELFF
TRBJ1-4	NA	TRBV18	NA	TGTGCCAGCTCACCACGGGGGCCTAATGAAAAACTGTTTTTT	CASSPRGPNEKLFF
TRBJ2-1	NA	TRBV29-1	NA	TGCAGCGTTGTGGGCGGGCGGGGCTACAATGAGCAGTTCTTC	CSVVGGRGYNEQFF
TRBJ2-7	few	TRBV15	NA	TGTGCCACCAGCAGAGACCAGGTTAGGACCTACGAGCAGTACTTC	CATSRDQVRTYEQYF
TRBJ2-2	NA	TRBV29-1	NA	TGCAGCGTAGGATGGGCGACACCCCAGAACACCGGGGAGCTGTTTTTT	CSVGWATPQNTGELFF
TRBJ1-6	NA	TRBV6-2/TRBV6-3	TRBD1	TGTGCCAGCAGCGCTCGGACAGGGGCTAGATCACCCCTCCACTTT	CASSARTGARSPLHF
TRBJ2-7	few	TRBV23-1	TRBD1	TGCGCCAGCAGTCAATCCCGGGACAGGGGAAGAGGATACGAGCAGTACTTC	CASSQSRDRGRGYEQYF
TRBJ2-1	NA	TRBV9	TRBD2	TGTGCCAGCAGCGGGAACCAGCGGGAGATAAACTACAATGAGCAGTTCTTC	CASSGNQREINYNEQFF
TRBJ1-1	NA	TRBV24-1	NA	TGTGCCACCAGTGACGGTCTGAACACTGAAGCTTTCTTT	CATSDGLNTEAFF
TRBJ1-2	once	TRBV7-9	TRBD1	TGTGCCAGCAGCTCGGGACAGACTTATGGCTACACCTTC	CASSSGQTYGYTF
TRBJ2-1	NA	TRBV10-3	TRBD2	TGTGCCATCAGTGGGGAGAGACTAGCGGGAGGCTCGAGCCAAGCCCGCTCCTACAATGAGCAGTTCTTC	CAISGERLAGGSSQARSYNEQFF
TRBJ2-7	NA	TRBV6-5	TRBD1	TGTGCCAGCAGGACCCGGGACAGCTCCTACGAGCAGTACTTC	CASRTRDSSYEQYF
TRBJ2-5	NA	TRBV2	TRBD1	TGTGCCAGCAATCCTGACAGGGTCTATGAGACCCAGTACTTC	CASNPDRVYETQYF
TRBJ1-4	NA	TRBV7-8	NA	TGTGCCAGCAGCTTAGAGGCGGGGGTAATATTAAAACTGTTTTTT	CASSLEAGVILKLFF
TRBJ2-7	NA	TRBV11-2	NA	TGTGCCAGCAGCAAGGGGTCAGACACAGGCGAGCAGTACTTC	CASSKGSDTGEQYF
TRBJ2-2	NA	TRBV5-1	TRBD2	TGCGCCAGCAGCTTGGGGCAAGCGGGAGGAGCCGGGGAGCTGTTTTTT	CASSLGQAGGAGELFF
TRBJ2-3	NA	TRBV29-1	TRBD2	TGCAGCGTCGAAAGTGGGACTAGCGGGGGGAATACGCAGTATTTT	CSVESGTSGGNTQYF
TRBJ1-1	NA	TRBV19	NA	TGTGCCAGTACCCAGGGAGGGAGTGAAGCTTTCTTT	CASTQGGSEAFF
TRBJ2-2	once	TRBV5-1	TRBD2	TGCGCCAGCAGCTCTAGCGGGGGGAACACCGGGGAGCTGTTTTTT	CASSSSGGNTGELFF
TRBJ1-1	once	TRBV11-2	NA	TGTGCCAGCAGCTTAGTGGAGGGGCAGGCGAACACTGAAGCTTTCTTT	CASSLVEGQANTEAFF
TRBJ2-3	NA	TRBV24-1	TRBD1	TGTGCCACCAGTGATGCCGGGACAGGGGCCTCCACAGATACGCAGTATTTT	CATSDAGTGASTDTQYF
TRBJ1-1	NA	TRBV9	NA	TGTGCCAGCAGCGTAGGCAGGGAACGAAACACTGAAGCTTTCTTT	CASSVGRERNTEAFF
TRBJ2-7	once	TRBV12-3/TRBV12-4	NA	TGTGCCAGCAGTTTTGGCAATCCGTACGAGCAGTACTTC	CASSFGNPYEQYF
TRBJ1-2	NA	TRBV6-4	NA	TGTGCCAGCAGTGACTCGTATCGGTTTTCGGGAGGCTACACCTTC	CASSDSYRFSGGYTF
TRBJ1-2	few	TRBV30	NA	TGTGCCAGCCCCATCGGGTATGGCTACACCTTC	CASPIGYGYTF
TRBJ1-2	NA	TRBV29-1	NA	TGCAGCGTTGAAGATTCCAGGGGTAACTATGGCTACACCTTC	CSVEDSRGNYGYTF
TRBJ2-2	NA	TRBV6-5	NA	TGTGCCAGCAGCCGGACAGCCGGAACCGGGGAGCTGTTTTTT	CASSRTAGTGELFF
TRBJ2-7	NA	TRBV2	NA	TGTGCCAGCACCCCGCGGGGCGTGCGGGGCGTAGAGCAGTACTTC	CASTPRGVRGVEQYF
TRBJ2-7	NA	TRBV6-1	NA	TGTGCCAGCAGTGATATAGCCCAGACCTACGCGCAGTACTTC	CASSDIAQTYAQYF
TRBJ1-4	NA	TRBV6-4	NA	TGTGCCAGCAGTGACTCGAGGGGCCCCGGGGAGGGGTTTTTT	CASSDSRGPGEGFF
TRBJ2-5	NA	TRBV2	NA	TGTGCCAGCAGTGAAGACGGGGGTTACGGGGAGACCCAGTACTTC	CASSEDGGYGETQYF
TRBJ1-2	NA	TRBV5-1	NA	TGCGCCAGCAGCAACGAGAACTATGGCTACACCTTC	CASSNENYGYTF
TRBJ2-5	NA	TRBV28	NA	TGTGCCAGCAGTTCGAGGGGGGGCCAAGAGACCCAGTACTTC	CASSSRGGQETQYF
TRBJ1-3	NA	TRBV30	NA	TGTGCCTGGAGTGGGGGCCGCTCTGGAAACACCATATATTTT	CAWSGGRSGNTIYF
TRBJ2-7	NA	TRBV2	NA	TGTGCCAGCAGTAATTCGGGCAGGGGCTTTTTCTACGAGCAGTACTTC	CASSNSGRGFFYEQYF
TRBJ1-1	NA	TRBV10-3	NA	TGTGCCATCAGTGAGTCGAGGGACACTGAAGCTTTCTTT	CAISESRDTEAFF
TRBJ1-5	NA	TRBV7-8	NA	TGTGCCAGCAGCTTATTCAGTAGCAATCAGCCCCAGCATTTT	CASSLFSSNQPQHF
TRBJ1-1	few	TRBV30	NA	TGTGCCTGGAGTTGGGGGGACACTGAAGCTTTCTTT	CAWSWGDTEAFF
TRBJ2-5	NA	TRBV7-9	NA	TGTGCCAGCTCTATACAAGAGACCCAGTACTTC	CASSIQETQYF
TRBJ2-5	NA	TRBV5-4	TRBD1	TGTGCCAGCAGCTTGGAACAGGGGATAGGGGAGACCCAGTACTTC	CASSLEQGIGETQYF
TRBJ2-1	NA	TRBV19	NA	TGTGCCAGTAGCTATACGACTAGTCCCGAGCAGTTCTTC	CASSYTTSPEQFF
TRBJ1-2	NA	TRBV28	TRBD1	TGTGCCAGCAGCCGCGCCGGGACAGGGGATATAGGCTACACCTTC	CASSRAGTGDIGYTF
TRBJ2-7	NA	TRBV2	TRBD2	TGTGCCAGCAGTGAGAAGCGGGGTATATACGAGCAGTACTTC	CASSEKRGIYEQYF
TRBJ2-7	NA	TRBV19	TRBD1	TGTGCCAGTAGTATGGACAGGGGATCAAACGAGCAGTACTTC	CASSMDRGSNEQYF